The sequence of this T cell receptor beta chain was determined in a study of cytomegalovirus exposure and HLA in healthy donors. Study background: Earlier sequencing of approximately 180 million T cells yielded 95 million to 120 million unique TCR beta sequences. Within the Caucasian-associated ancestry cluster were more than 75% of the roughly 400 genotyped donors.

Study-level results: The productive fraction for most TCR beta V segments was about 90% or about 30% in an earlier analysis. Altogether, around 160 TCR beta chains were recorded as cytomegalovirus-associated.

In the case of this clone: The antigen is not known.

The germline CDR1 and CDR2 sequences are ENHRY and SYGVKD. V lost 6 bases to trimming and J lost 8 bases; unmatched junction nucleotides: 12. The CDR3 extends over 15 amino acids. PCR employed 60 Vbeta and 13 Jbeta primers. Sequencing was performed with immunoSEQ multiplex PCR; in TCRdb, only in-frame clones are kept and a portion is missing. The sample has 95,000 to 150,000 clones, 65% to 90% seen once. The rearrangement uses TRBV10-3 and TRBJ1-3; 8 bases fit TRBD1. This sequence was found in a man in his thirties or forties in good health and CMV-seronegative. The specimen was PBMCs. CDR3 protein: CAISPREQGADTIYF. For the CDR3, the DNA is TGTGCCATCAGCCCTCGAGAGCAGGGGGCAGACACCATATATTTT.